Each of the 32 T cell receptor beta chains below was sequenced from the same sample in a study of shared clonotypes between healthy human individuals. This table comes from immunoSEQ multiplex PCR, and its TCRdb copy is limited to in-frame clones, with some not included. The sample includes approximately 500,000 clones, approximately 80% of them seen just once. The specimen was PBMCs. The receptors were gathered from a woman in her thirties or forties in good health. Some clones in this sample may be carry-over from other donors' samples.

The chain carries TRBV15 and TRBJ1-4; D uncertain. The CDR3 covers 14 residues. Per the germline V gene, CDR1 is LNHNV and CDR2 is YYDKDF (reference sequence). With 2 bases removed from V and 5 bases from J, the gap between germline ends came to 9 bases. The CDR3 sequence: CATSRNRGNEKLFF. The CDR3 bases are TGTGCCACCAGCAGAAATAGAGGGAATGAAAAACTGTTTTTT.

This chain joins TRBV12-5 and TRBJ2-1; 10 bases are shared with TRBD2. The CDR3 extends over 15 amino acids. J was trimmed by 8 bases and V by 4 bases; bases with no gene match: 8. The V gene's germline CDR1 is LGHNT and CDR2 FRNRAP. The CDR3 here is CASGSWASGSHEQFF. DNA for the CDR3: TGTGCTAGTGGTTCCTGGGCTAGCGGGAGTCATGAGCAGTTCTTC.

This clone was detected only once. The genes are TRBV15 and TRBJ2-3; 8 nucleotides align to TRBD2. The CDR3 sequence is 15 residues long. From germline, CDR1 is LNHNV and CDR2 YYDKDF (reference sequence). With 6 bases clipped from V and 2 bases from J, the junction kept 7 bases outside the gene matches. In DNA, the CDR3 is TGTGCCACCAGACCGGGACTAGGGACCACAGATACGCAGTATTTT. Protein sequence: CATRPGLGTTDTQYF.

The V and J genes are TRBV15 and TRBJ2-3, with no clear D. Germline assignment: CDR1 LNHNV and CDR2 YYDKDF (reference sequence). The CDR3 extends over 13 amino acids. Deletions cut 0 bases from V and 5 bases from J, with 6 bases between. Here the CDR3 reads CATSRDQGDTQYF. DNA for the CDR3: TGTGCCACCAGCAGAGATCAAGGAGATACGCAGTATTTT.

The chain has TRBV6-1 and TRBJ1-4; D unresolved. Germline CDR1 MNHNS, CDR2 SASEGT. CDR3 size: 14 residues. V shed 6 bases and J shed 2 bases, with 10 bases lying between them. CDR3 sequence (DNA): TGTGCCAGCAGGAAGGGCCTCACTAATGAAAAACTGTTTTTT. Translated, it gives CASRKGLTNEKLFF.

The chain is built from TRBV9 and TRBJ2-4; no firm D call. The V end was cut by 6 bases, the J end by 4 bases, with 14 bases between. This CDR3 is 14 amino acids long. CDR1 and CDR2 from the germline V gene are SGDLS and YYNGEE. The CDR3 protein is CASNRVVRKNIQYF. DNA of the CDR3: TGTGCCAGCAATCGGGTGGTACGGAAAAACATTCAGTACTTC.

The V gene is TRBV14, the J gene TRBJ2-2; D gene unclear. The CDR3 contains 15 residues. From germline, CDR1 is SGHDN and CDR2 FVKESK. The V and J ends lost 2 bases and 0 bases respectively, with 7 bases between them. The CDR3 DNA reads as TGTGCCAGCAGCCAATCTCTAACGAACACCGGGGAGCTGTTTTTT. This sequence encodes CASSQSLTNTGELFF.

This clone was observed a single time. V and J are TRBV5-1 and TRBJ2-5, with D possibly matching TRBD1 (5 bases). Germline-derived CDR1 and CDR2 are SGHRS and YFSETQ. Trimming removed 2 bases from V and 0 bases from J, with 8 bases in between. CDR3 size: 14 residues. In DNA form, the CDR3 reads TGCGCCAGCAGCTTCCAAGGGGACCAAGAGACCCAGTACTTC. Translation gives CASSFQGDQETQYF. Full variable domain (missing parts from reference TRBV5-1 and TRBJ2-5): KAGVTQTPRYLIKTRGQQVTLSCSPISGHRSVSWYQQTPGQGLQFLFEYFSETQRNKGNFPGRFSGRQFSNSRSEMNVSTLELGDSALYLCASSFQGDQETQYFGPGTRLLVL.

The chain links TRBV28 to TRBJ2-5, with 14 bases lining up with TRBD2. The closer fit of TRBJ2-7 to the DNA end suggests the J call may be wrong. The CDR3 runs to 15 residues. Germline lookup yields CDR1 MDHEN and CDR2 SYDVKM. CDR3 in DNA: TGTGCCAGCAGATTGGGACTAGCGGGAGTAAACGAGCAGTACTTC. It is translated as CASRLGLAGVNEQYF.

This chain joins TRBV5-1 and TRBJ1-4; D unresolved. Trimming stripped 1 base from V and 0 bases from J, with 10 bases between. CDR1 is SGHRS, CDR2 YFSETQ, per germline. The CDR3 runs 16 residues. The CDR3 bases are TGCGCCAGCAGCTTGAGCGGCGACCCAACTAATGAAAAACTGTTTTTT. Residues: CASSLSGDPTNEKLFF.

This sequence joins TRBV10-3 and TRBJ2-1, with 10 positions matching TRBD2. The CDR3 is made up of 16 amino acids. V dropped 7 bases and J dropped 0; count of bases not matched to a gene: 6. Germline CDR1 reads ENHRY; CDR2 reads SYGVKD. Written as DNA, the CDR3 is TGTGCCATCAATACACTAGCGGGAAGCTCCTACAATGAGCAGTTCTTC. It translates to CAINTLAGSSYNEQFF.

A note on this clone: Since a far larger clone is one base different, this is likely a read error. This rearrangement joins TRBV7-2 to TRBJ1-1, with TRBD1 matching over 10 bases. The CDR3 extends over 14 amino acids. Losses at the gene ends were 6 bases for V and 5 bases for J; bases not matched to a gene: 6. Germline lookup yields CDR1 SGHTA and CDR2 FQGNSA. Here the CDR3 DNA reads TGTGCCAGCAGTTCATGGGACAGGGGAACTGAAGCTTTCTTT. It codes for CASSSWDRGTEAFF.

This clone was counted only a few times. This sequence joins TRBV7-6 and TRBJ2-2; D not resolved. Trimming cost V 0 bases and J 8 bases, with 7 bases left between them. Germline V gene lookup returns CDR1 SGHVS and CDR2 FNYEAQ. CDR3 length: 13 residues. The CDR3 DNA is TGTGCCAGCAGCTTAGCAGAGACTGGGGAGCTGTTTTTT. It yields the protein CASSLAETGELFF.

The rearrangement links TRBV5-4 to TRBJ2-1; no clear D gene. Germline CDR1 and CDR2: SGHNT and YYREEE (reference sequence). The CDR3 runs to 15 residues. Between the trimmed V and J ends, which lost 0 bases and 9 bases, there was a span of 16 bases. The CDR3 loop reads CASSLDGVQMGEQFF. CDR3 nucleotides: TGTGCCAGCAGCTTGGATGGAGTACAGATGGGTGAGCAGTTCTTC.

The count of this clone is one. The rearrangement joins TRBV6-1 to TRBJ2-3; the match to TRBD2 covers 7 bases. Germline loops: CDR1 MNHNS, CDR2 SASEGT. V lost 6 bases, J lost 1 base, and 4 bases stayed unmatched. The CDR3 length is 14 residues. The CDR3, as DNA: TGTGCCAGCAGAGGGCTAGCGGGCACAGATACGCAGTATTTT. Amino acids: CASRGLAGTDTQYF.

Worth noting for this clone: Compared with germline, one end of the junction differs, possibly owing to a read error. The V gene is TRBV14, the J gene TRBJ2-7, with D maybe TRBD2 (5 bases). Germline V gene lookup returns CDR1 SGHDN and CDR2 FVKESK. CDR3 length: 16 amino acids. CDR3 sequence (DNA): TGTGCCAGCAGCCAAGGCCGGGAAGGGTACTCCCACGAGCAGTACTTC. It codes for CASSQGREGYSHEQYF.

The chain combines TRBV5-1 with TRBJ2-1; possibly TRBD1 or TRBD2 for D (5 bases each). The germline V and J ends were trimmed by 3 bases and 12 bases, with 16 bases remaining between them. CDR3 length: 13 amino acids. From germline, CDR1 is SGHRS and CDR2 YFSETQ. This chain's CDR3 is CASSSDISGTQFF. In nucleotides, the CDR3 is TGCGCCAGCAGCTCGGACATTTCCGGGACGCAGTTCTTC.

The V call is TRBV5-4, the J call TRBJ2-2; 10 positions match TRBD2. V lost 4 bases, J lost 6 bases, and 9 bases stayed unmatched. This CDR3 spans 16 amino acids. Germline loops: CDR1 SGHNT, CDR2 YYREEE (reference sequence). CDR3: CASSPAPSGSAGELFF. DNA for the CDR3: TGTGCCAGCAGCCCAGCCCCTAGCGGGAGCGCCGGGGAGCTGTTTTTT.

This chain uses TRBV7-2 with TRBJ1-5; TRBD1 is a possible D gene (6 bases). Deletions cut 2 bases from V and 3 bases from J, with 11 bases between. CDR1 and CDR2 (germline): SGHTA, FQGNSA. CDR3 length: 15 residues. The CDR3 protein is CASSLTTGVNQPQHF. As DNA, the CDR3 is TGTGCCAGCAGCTTAACGACAGGAGTCAATCAGCCCCAGCATTTT.

The rearrangement joins TRBV7-2 to TRBJ2-5; D gene unclear. This CDR3 comprises 14 residues. V was shortened by 1 base and J by 2 bases, with 8 bases between the two germline ends. Germline values: CDR1 SGHTA, CDR2 FQGNSA. The DNA of the CDR3 is TGTGCCAGCAGCTTAGATGTTGGACAAGAGACCCAGTACTTC. As protein: CASSLDVGQETQYF.

The chain has TRBV28 and TRBJ1-5; D gene ambiguous. The length of the CDR3 is 13 residues. In germline, CDR1 is MDHEN, CDR2 SYDVKM. The V end was cut by 7 bases, the J end by 1 base, with 8 bases between. CDR3 nucleotide sequence: TGTGCCAGCAACTTCGGCAGCAATCAGCCCCAGCATTTT. It is translated as CASNFGSNQPQHF.

This chain joins TRBV6-5 and TRBJ2-3; 7 bases match TRBD2. The CDR3 totals 15 residues. CDR1 is MNHEY and CDR2 is SVGAGI in the germline V gene. V lost 2 bases, J lost 3 bases, and 5 bases stayed unmatched. Written as DNA, the CDR3 is TGTGCCAGCAGTTACCACGGGAGGCAAACAGATACGCAGTATTTT. It translates to CASSYHGRQTDTQYF.

This chain connects TRBV28 to TRBJ2-7; the match to TRBD2 covers 12 bases. Trimming cost V 8 bases and J 2 bases; bases outside gene matches: 7. Per germline, CDR1 MDHEN and CDR2 SYDVKM. The CDR3 is made up of 15 amino acids. In nucleotides, the CDR3 is TGTGCCAGCCGGAGGACTAGCGGGGAAACCTACGAGCAGTACTTC. Translated: CASRRTSGETYEQYF.

This sequence joins TRBV2 and TRBJ2-1; D possibly uses TRBD1 or TRBD2 (5 bases each). The CDR3 loop spans 13 amino acids. Germline CDR1 reads SNHLY; CDR2 reads FYNNEI. The V end was cut by 6 bases, the J end by 7 bases, with 13 bases between. CDR3 sequence: CASSTVWGNEQFF. The CDR3, as DNA: TGTGCCAGCAGCACCGTCTGGGGGAATGAGCAGTTCTTC.

The chain links TRBV6-1 to TRBJ1-1; D is ambiguous. Trimming took off 3 bases at V and 7 bases at J, with 9 bases between the two ends. This CDR3 is built from 12 residues. CDR1 and CDR2 (germline): MNHNS, SASEGT. CDR3 bases: TGTGCCAGCAGTGAGCGATATCGTGAAGCTTTCTTT. Residues: CASSERYREAFF.

The genes are TRBV10-1 and TRBJ2-1, with 10 bases matching TRBD2. Trimming took 4 bases from V and 10 from J; bases not matched to a gene: 10. Germline assignment: CDR1 WNHNN and CDR2 SYGVQD (reference sequence). The CDR3 spans 15 residues. The CDR3 coding sequence is TGCGCCAGCAGTGCAAGCGGGAGGGCGATACGGGAGCAGTTCTTC. This encodes CASSASGRAIREQFF.

The rearrangement uses TRBV11-2 and TRBJ2-5; 13 bases match TRBD2. CDR3 size: 17 residues. V trimming: 1 base; J trimming: 5 bases; junction bases outside the gene matches: 7. Germline CDR1 and CDR2: SGHAT and FQNNGV. The CDR3 sequence is CASSLGRTSGSYETQYF. The CDR3, as DNA: TGTGCCAGCAGCTTAGGAAGGACTAGCGGGAGTTATGAGACCCAGTACTTC.

Comments on this clone: A read error may account for a junction end that differs from germline. Distinct nucleotide sequences in the sample also encode this CDR3. V gene TRBV6-6 combines with J gene TRBJ2-5; 7 bases match TRBD1. The CDR3 runs 16 residues. Germline lookup yields CDR1 MNHNY and CDR2 SVGAGI (reference sequence). CDR3 amino acids: CASSYPFTGDQETQYF. The CDR3, as DNA: TGTGCCAGCAGTTACCCTTTTACAGGGGACCAGGAGACCCAGTACTTC.

CDR3 residues: CASSQTRDRDSYEQYF. The CDR3 coding sequence is TGTGCCAGCAGCCAGACCCGGGACAGGGACTCCTACGAGCAGTACTTC. The rearrangement joins TRBV4-2 to TRBJ2-7, with 9 bases identical to TRBD1. Germline V CDR1 and CDR2: LGHNA, YNFKEQ. This CDR3 region has 16 residues. V gave up 3 bases and J gave up 0 bases; unmatched junction bases: 6.

The chain has TRBV28 and TRBJ1-2; the match to TRBD1 covers 8 bases. The CDR3 contains 12 residues. With 7 bases clipped from V and 7 bases from J, the junction kept 5 bases outside the gene matches. Per germline, CDR1 MDHEN and CDR2 SYDVKM. Written as DNA, the CDR3 is TGTGCCAGCAATACAGGGGGAGGTGGCTACACCTTC. Translating it yields CASNTGGGGYTF.

Concerning this clone: One base separates it from a far larger clone, so it is likely a read error. The V and J genes are TRBV4-1 and TRBJ2-7; 8 bases are a match to TRBD1. CDR3 size: 15 residues. In germline, CDR1 is MGHRA, CDR2 YSYEKL. The CDR3 DNA sequence: TGCGCCAGCAGCCGGTTAGAGGACAGGGCCTATGAGCAGTACTTC. This codes for CASSRLEDRAYEQYF.

Written as DNA, the CDR3 is TGTGCCAGCTCACGGGACGAGCCCTACGAGCAGTACTTC. Amino acid sequence: CASSRDEPYEQYF. This chain connects TRBV18 to TRBJ2-7; possibly TRBD1 or TRBD2 for D (5 bases each). V was shortened by 4 bases and J by 2 bases, with 9 bases between the two germline ends. The CDR3 extends over 13 amino acids. The V gene's germline CDR1 is KGHSH and CDR2 LQKENI.